A single sample is the source of the 8 T cell receptor beta chains below, sequenced in a study of cytomegalovirus exposure and HLA in healthy donors. Method: immunoSEQ multiplex PCR; TCRdb's copy keeps in-frame clones and lacks some. The sample consists of 140,000 to 150,000 clones, 91% of them appearing once. What was sequenced was PBMCs. The receptors were gathered from a man between 18 and 29 years old in good health and CMV-seronegative.

The chain employs TRBV19 and TRBJ2-1; D gene uncertain. CDR3 length: 17 amino acids. The germline gives CDR1 LNHDA, CDR2 SQIVND (reference sequence). Deletions cut 3 bases from V and 0 bases from J, with 15 bases between. The CDR3 nucleotides read TGTGCCAGTAGTATTGTTGCCATATCGAGCTCCTACAATGAGCAGTTCTTC. This codes for CASSIVAISSSYNEQFF. The full variable domain, rest sourced from reference TRBV19 and TRBJ2-1, is DGGITQSPKYLFRKEGQNVTLSCEQNLNHDAMYWYRQDPGQGLRLIYYSQIVNDFQKGDIAEGYSVSREKKESFPLTVTSAQKNPTAFYLCASSIVAISSSYNEQFFGPGTRLTVL.

The J gene is TRBJ1-4, the V gene TRBV5-1; 7 bases map to TRBD1. This CDR3 is built from 15 residues. CDR1 is SGHRS and CDR2 is YFSETQ in the germline V gene. V shed 0 bases, J shed 6 bases, and the junction held 5 bases outside the gene matches. The DNA for the CDR3 is TGCGCCAGCAGCTTGGGACAGGGATGGCATGAAAAACTGTTTTTT. It codes for CASSLGQGWHEKLFF. Filled out from reference TRBV5-1 and TRBJ1-4, the complete variable domain reads KAGVTQTPRYLIKTRGQQVTLSCSPISGHRSVSWYQQTPGQGLQFLFEYFSETQRNKGNFPGRFSGRQFSNSRSEMNVSTLELGDSALYLCASSLGQGWHEKLFFGSGTQLSVL.

The J gene is TRBJ2-5, the V gene TRBV7-3, with TRBD2 as a possible D gene (7 bases). V lost 1 base and J lost 5, with 14 bases in between. The CDR3 length is 15 residues. Germline V gene lookup returns CDR1 SGHTA and CDR2 FQGTGA. In DNA form, the CDR3 reads TGTGCCAGCAGCTTAAGTGGGGGGGCTCTGGAGACCCAGTACTTC. Its protein is CASSLSGGALETQYF. The complete variable domain, with remaining parts taken from reference TRBV7-3 and TRBJ2-5, reads GAGVSQTPSNKVTEKGKYVELRCDPISGHTALYWYRQSLGQGPEFLIYFQGTGAADDSGLPNDRFFAVRPEGSVSTLKIQRTERGDSAVYLCASSLSGGALETQYFGPGTRLLVL.

This chain connects TRBV7-9 to TRBJ1-6; D gene ambiguous. Germline CDR1 and CDR2: SEHNR and FQNEAQ (reference sequence). The V end lost 3 bases, the J end lost 6 bases, and 9 bases lay between the germline ends. There are 14 residues in the CDR3. CDR3 sequence (DNA): TGTGCCAGCAGCTTGAGTGGGAGTAATTCACCCCTCCACTTT. Translating gives CASSLSGSNSPLHF.

This sequence joins TRBV25-1 and TRBJ2-5; perhaps TRBD1 as D (6 bases). Per the germline V gene, CDR1 is MGHDK and CDR2 is SYGVNS. The CDR3 is 15 residues long. V lost 8 bases and J 5 bases, leaving 21 bases between the germline ends. This chain's CDR3 is CASLGPGTQHETQYF. The CDR3 region has the DNA TGTGCCAGCTTGGGGCCCGGGACACAGCACGAGACCCAGTACTTC.

The rearrangement joins TRBV9 to TRBJ2-5, with D tentatively TRBD2 (7 bases). This CDR3 has 16 residues. Between the trimmed V and J ends, which lost 0 bases and 2 bases, there was a span of 14 bases. Germline loops: CDR1 SGDLS, CDR2 YYNGEE. The CDR3 sequence is CASSVGLGGQQETQYF. The CDR3, as DNA: TGTGCCAGCAGCGTAGGCCTCGGGGGGCAACAAGAGACCCAGTACTTC.

The V call is TRBV30, the J call TRBJ1-3; weak D call: TRBD1 (6 bases). The V and J ends lost 5 bases and 0 bases respectively, with 14 bases between them. In germline, CDR1 is GTSNPN, CDR2 SVGIG (reference sequence). The CDR3 runs 15 residues. In nucleotides, the CDR3 is TGTGCCTGGGCAACAGGGCAGAGCTCTGGAAACACCATATATTTT. Its translation is CAWATGQSSGNTIYF.

The gene calls are TRBV19 and TRBJ2-5; 9 nucleotides line up with TRBD1. Germline V gene lookup returns CDR1 LNHDA and CDR2 SQIVND (reference sequence). The CDR3 runs to 15 residues. Germline trimming cut 1 base from V and 4 bases from J; bases unmatched to any gene: 4. CDR3 loop: CASSIGGTGRETQYF. CDR3 coding DNA: TGTGCCAGTAGTATAGGGGGGACAGGGAGAGAGACCCAGTACTTC.